This entry lists 27 T cell receptor beta chains sequenced from one sample in a study of response to subunit inactivated influenza vaccine. TCRdb re-called the RT-PCR reads through MiXCR, storing one row per CDR3 protein. The table records hundreds of thousands of distinct CDR3 sequences, approximately 15% of them present only once. The sequenced sample was CD4+ T cells sorted from PBMCs, obtained less than 30 months after vaccination. The receptors here all came from a man between 50 and 75 years old who received an inactivated influenza vaccine.

This clonotype was counted a few times. The V gene is TRBV25-1, the J gene TRBJ1-1, with TRBD1 identical over 8 bases. The V gene's germline CDR1 is MGHDK and CDR2 SYGVNS. This CDR3 is built from 17 residues. V shed 3 bases and J 5 bases; nucleotides not matched to a gene: 14. The chain's CDR3 is CASSESRTGLARTEAFF. CDR3 DNA: TGTGCCAGCAGTGAGTCCCGGACAGGGCTGGCGAGGACTGAAGCTTTCTTT.

This clonotype was counted between two and nine times. The J gene is TRBJ2-7, the V gene TRBV10-3; 10 positions match TRBD2. Germline loops: CDR1 ENHRY, CDR2 SYGVKD. The V and J ends lost 6 bases and 4 bases, in that order; junction bases with no gene match: 6. This CDR3 has 14 residues. The CDR3 DNA reads as TGTGCCATCAGCTCGACTAGCGGGCGGTACGAGCAGTACTTC. Encoded protein: CAISSTSGRYEQYF.

This chain connects TRBV6-5 to TRBJ2-7, with 8 positions matching TRBD1. The CDR3 is 16 residues long. Germline lookup yields CDR1 MNHEY and CDR2 SVGAGI. The junction had 11 bases not matched to a gene; V was cut back by 3 bases and J by 4 bases. The CDR3, as DNA: TGTGCCAGCAGTTATCGTTCAGGGGGCTGGGGATACGAGCAGTACTTC. It yields the protein CASSYRSGGWGYEQYF.

The chain carries TRBV20-1 and TRBJ2-3; 9 nucleotides line up with TRBD2. Trimming cost V 1 base and J 4 bases; bases outside gene matches: 6. CDR1 and CDR2 (germline): DFQATT, SNEGSKA (reference sequence). This CDR3 has 15 residues. CDR3 loop: CSARASGAGADTQYF. In DNA form, the CDR3 reads TGCAGTGCTAGAGCTAGCGGGGCAGGGGCAGATACGCAGTATTTT.

This clonotype was found many times. V is TRBV3-1 and J is TRBJ2-7; the D is unclear. Germline V CDR1 and CDR2: LGHDT, YNNKEL (reference sequence). V lost 1 base to trimming and J lost 6 bases, with 4 bases between them. The CDR3 length is 11 residues. Here the CDR3 DNA reads TGTGCCAGCAGCCAAGCGGGCGAGCAGTACTTC. Protein sequence: CASSQAGEQYF.

V usage is TRBV18 and J usage is TRBJ2-1, with D uncertain. The CDR3 has 15 residues. The V and J ends lost 2 bases and 0 bases respectively, with 8 bases between them. Germline CDR1 KGHSH, CDR2 LQKENI. The CDR3 sequence is CASSPMSSSYNEQFF. CDR3 nucleotide sequence: TGTGCCAGCTCACCAATGTCAAGCTCCTACAATGAGCAGTTCTTC.

Here the CDR3 DNA reads TGTGCCAGCTCACCACCGATAGGACAGGGGGTAAAGACCCAGTACTTC. Amino acid sequence: CASSPPIGQGVKTQYF. The V and J genes are TRBV18 and TRBJ2-5; TRBD1 matches 10 bases. This CDR3 spans 16 amino acids. The V gene's germline CDR1 is KGHSH and CDR2 LQKENI. With V trimmed by 0 bases and J by 6 bases, 7 bases remained unmatched.

This chain connects TRBV20-1 to TRBJ2-2; unclear D gene. Germline CDR1 and CDR2: DFQATT and SNEGSKA (reference sequence). The CDR3 sequence is 12 residues long. The germline V and J ends were trimmed by 0 bases and 6 bases, with 5 bases remaining between them. The CDR3 DNA reads TGCAGTGCTAGAGATATAGCCGGGGAGCTGTTTTTT. Protein sequence: CSARDIAGELFF.

The chain carries TRBV5-8 and TRBJ2-7; TRBD1 agrees at 7 bases. V dropped 0 bases and J dropped 7; count of bases not matched to a gene: 7. Germline V CDR1 and CDR2: SGHTS, YDEGEE. The CDR3 loop spans 14 amino acids. The CDR3 bases are TGTGCCAGCAGCTTGGACAGGGGATCAGGGGAGCAGTACTTC. It is translated as CASSLDRGSGEQYF.

The CDR3: CSAETPRRVTDTQYF. CDR3 coding DNA: TGCAGTGCTGAAACACCGAGGAGGGTCACAGATACGCAGTATTTT. The V call is TRBV20-1, the J call TRBJ2-3; weak D call: TRBD2 (6 bases). The CDR3 covers 15 residues. The germline CDR1 and CDR2 sequences are DFQATT and SNEGSKA (reference sequence). The V gene lost 5 bases and the J gene lost 2 bases, with 17 bases spanning the gap.

The rearrangement uses TRBV6-2 or TRBV6-3 and TRBJ2-1, with 8 nucleotides matching TRBD1. With 0 bases clipped from V and 0 bases from J, the junction kept 16 bases outside the gene matches. Germline V gene lookup returns CDR1 MNHEY and CDR2 SVGEGT. This CDR3 is 21 amino acids long. The CDR3 nucleotides are TGTGCCAGCAGTTACTCGAGGGTCGGGACAGGCGCATCGAGCTCCTACAATGAGCAGTTCTTC. Its translation: CASSYSRVGTGASSSYNEQFF.

The chain joins TRBV7-7 to TRBJ2-5, with D possibly being TRBD1 or TRBD2 (7 bases each). Germline CDR1 reads SSHAT; CDR2 reads FNYEAQ (reference sequence). The CDR3 is made up of 16 amino acids. Trimming removed 1 base at V and 2 bases at J, with 14 bases between. The CDR3 DNA reads as TGTGCCAGCAGCTTAGGCAACAGGGGAGGGCAAGAGACCCAGTACTTC. Translating gives CASSLGNRGGQETQYF.

This clonotype was observed a handful of times. This chain links TRBV4-2 with TRBJ2-3; D possibly corresponds to TRBD1 (5 bases). The CDR3 runs 13 residues. CDR1 is LGHNA, CDR2 YNFKEQ, per germline. V lost 4 bases to trimming and J lost 5 bases, with 10 bases between them. CDR3 in DNA: TGTGCCAGCAGCCGTGACAGATTAGATACGCAGTATTTT. It codes for CASSRDRLDTQYF.

The chain has TRBV27 and TRBJ1-6, with 9 positions matching TRBD1. CDR3 length: 16 residues. CDR1 and CDR2 (germline): MNHEY, SMNVEV (reference sequence). The V gene end was trimmed by 6 bases and the J gene end by 9 bases; junction bases not matched to a gene: 12. The CDR3 here is CASRPATGTGSSPLHF. In DNA form, the CDR3 reads TGTGCCAGCAGACCAGCGACCGGGACAGGGTCTTCACCCCTCCACTTT.

This clonotype was picked up a small number of times. V usage is TRBV20-1 and J usage is TRBJ2-3; 11 nucleotides match TRBD2. The CDR3 is 17 amino acids. After removal of 6 bases from V and 2 bases from J, the junction contained 13 bases not matched to a gene. Germline-derived CDR1 and CDR2 are DFQATT and SNEGSKA (reference sequence). The CDR3 DNA sequence: TGCAGTGCCGGAAAAACCGGGACTAGCGGCCCCACAGATACGCAGTATTTT. It specifies CSAGKTGTSGPTDTQYF.

This rearrangement joins TRBV7-2 to TRBJ1-5, with unresolved D. This CDR3 has 17 amino acids. Germline V lookup: CDR1 SGHTA, CDR2 FQGNSA. V was shortened by 0 bases and J by 4 bases, with 16 bases between the two germline ends. The DNA for the CDR3 is TGTGCCAGCAGCTTAGCGGGAGTGGACTTAAGAAATCAGCCCCAGCATTTT. Translating gives CASSLAGVDLRNQPQHF. The full variable domain, its missing parts supplied by reference TRBV7-2 and TRBJ1-5, is GAGVSQSPSNKVTEKGKDVELRCDPISGHTALYWYRQSLGQGLEFLIYFQGNSAPDKSGLPSDRFSAERTGGSVSTLTIQRTQQEDSAVYLCASSLAGVDLRNQPQHFGDGTRLSIL.

This clonotype was recorded at least ten times. The rearrangement links TRBV12-3 or TRBV12-4 to TRBJ2-4; D might be TRBD2 (6 bases). V lost 2 bases to trimming and J lost 0 bases, with 14 bases between them. CDR3 length: 17 residues. CDR3 bases: TGTGCCAGCAGTTTATGGCGGGGCGAGCTAGCCAAAAACATTCAGTACTTC. Translated, it gives CASSLWRGELAKNIQYF.

This clonotype was seen only a few times. The V gene is TRBV30, the J gene TRBJ2-3; D is unclear. V was pared by 2 bases and J by 0 bases, with 18 bases between. Germline assignment: CDR1 GTSNPN and CDR2 SVGIG (reference sequence). The CDR3 extends over 17 amino acids. The CDR3 protein is CAWSPPFGVDSTDTQYF. The CDR3, as DNA: TGTGCCTGGAGTCCACCCTTTGGGGTAGATAGCACAGATACGCAGTATTTT.

This clonotype was seen only a few times. The chain has TRBV2 and TRBJ1-4; 8 positions agree with TRBD1. With 8 bases clipped from V and 5 bases from J, the junction kept 7 bases outside the gene matches. CDR3 length: 14 amino acids. CDR1 and CDR2 from the germline V gene are SNHLY and FYNNEI. CDR3 in amino acids: CASHQGAPNEKLFF. The CDR3 nucleotides read TGTGCCAGCCACCAGGGGGCTCCGAATGAAAAACTGTTTTTT.

The rearrangement uses TRBV4-3 and TRBJ1-1; D is undetermined. V lost 0 bases and J lost 1, with 6 bases in between. The germline CDR1 and CDR2 sequences are LGHNA and YSLEER. The CDR3 totals 14 residues. CDR3 loop: CASSQEFRNTEAFF. Written as DNA, the CDR3 is TGCGCCAGCAGCCAAGAATTCAGGAACACTGAAGCTTTCTTT.

The chain employs TRBV11-2 and TRBJ2-5; 8 bases map to TRBD1. Trimming removed 5 bases from V and 4 bases from J; junction bases left unmatched: 9. Germline loops: CDR1 SGHAT, CDR2 FQNNGV. This CDR3 has 15 residues. CDR3 DNA: TGTGCCAGCAGCCAGACAGGGGTCCGCGGAGAGACCCAGTACTTC. Translation: CASSQTGVRGETQYF. The full variable domain, its missing parts supplied by reference TRBV11-2 and TRBJ2-5, is EAGVAQSPRYKIIEKRQSVAFWCNPISGHATLYWYQQILGQGPKLLIQFQNNGVVDDSQLPKDRFSAERLKGVDSTLKIQPAKLEDSAVYLCASSQTGVRGETQYFGPGTRLLVL.

The chain combines TRBV12-3 or TRBV12-4 with TRBJ2-7, with no clear D. The CDR3 runs to 12 residues. V lost 6 bases, J lost 6 bases, and 12 bases lay in between. CDR3 sequence: CASSQGAVEQYF. The DNA for the CDR3 is TGTGCCAGCAGCCAAGGAGCCGTCGAGCAGTACTTC.

This chain uses TRBV18 with TRBJ1-4, with D perhaps TRBD1 (6 bases). The CDR3 is made up of 16 amino acids. Germline V CDR1 and CDR2: KGHSH, LQKENI. Trimming shortened V by 6 bases and J by 3 bases, and 17 bases separated the two germline ends. The CDR3 sequence: CASSQSVRGANEKLFF. The CDR3 DNA sequence: TGTGCCAGCTCGCAGTCCGTCAGGGGCGCTAATGAAAAACTGTTTTTT.

This chain joins TRBV5-6 and TRBJ2-7, with unresolved D. CDR1 and CDR2 (germline): SGHDT, YYEEEE. V lost 4 bases to trimming and J lost 4 bases, with 30 bases between them. The CDR3 is 19 residues long. The CDR3 sequence: CASSAPQPDGNGNRYEQYF. The CDR3 coding sequence is TGTGCCAGCAGCGCGCCGCAACCTGACGGCAATGGTAACCGATACGAGCAGTACTTC.

The chain joins TRBV4-3 to TRBJ1-4, with D unresolved. Between the trimmed V and J ends, which lost 1 base and 6 bases, there was a span of 12 bases. The CDR3 covers 15 residues. Germline CDR1 and CDR2: LGHNA and YSLEER. For the CDR3, the DNA is TGCGCCAGCAGCCAAGCTGGGCAGGTGGATGAAAAACTGTTTTTT. It specifies CASSQAGQVDEKLFF.

This clonotype was found a few times. This chain uses TRBV20-1 with TRBJ2-2; D ambiguous. With 3 bases removed from V and 0 bases from J, the gap between germline ends came to 8 bases. The V gene's germline CDR1 is DFQATT and CDR2 SNEGSKA (reference sequence). This CDR3 spans 14 amino acids. The CDR3 DNA sequence: TGCAGTGCTAGTCGTTTGGCGAACACCGGGGAGCTGTTTTTT. This codes for CSASRLANTGELFF.

This clonotype was seen ten or more times. The J gene is TRBJ2-7, the V gene TRBV28; D remains ambiguous. The CDR3 runs 15 residues. Germline assignment: CDR1 MDHEN and CDR2 SYDVKM. The V end was cut by 7 bases, the J end by 1 base, with 17 bases between. The CDR3 loop is CASISPAPGSYEQYF. The CDR3 bases are TGTGCCAGCATCTCCCCCGCCCCCGGGTCCTACGAGCAGTACTTC.